The sequence of this T cell receptor (beta chain) was determined in a study of blood T cells in healthy people across ages. The table lists this clonotype with a few counts. The germline V and J ends were trimmed by 4 bases and 6 bases, with 17 bases remaining between them. Germline assignment: CDR1 SGHDT and CDR2 YYEEEE. The CDR3 spans 14 residues. The sample, about 9.2 milliliters of peripheral blood, was drawn from each donor. Total RNA was extracted at no less than 5.5 micrograms per sample. Next came a second PCR, run for roughly 6 to 11 cycles, which used a sample-barcoded 5' primer along with a J-beta primer mix. The yield of each sample was at least 2.5 million CDR3-containing paired-end reads. TCRdb reprocessed the 5' RACE reads with MiXCR, giving one entry per CDR3 protein. Found here are 700,000 to 900,000 distinct CDR3 sequences, less than 70% of them singletons; the top ten hold under 50%.

This TCR was recovered from a man aged 80 or over in good health. The chain employs TRBV5-6 and TRBJ2-7, with a tentative D call TRBD2 (6 bases). Sequences were obtained from blood. The CDR3 region is CASSPDAGRSEQYF. CDR3 bases: TGTGCCAGCAGCCCTGACGCAGGGAGGAGCGAGCAGTACTTC.